The sequence of this TCR beta chain was determined in a study of response to subunit inactivated influenza vaccine. The germline CDR1 and CDR2 sequences are SGHDN and FVKESK. CDR3 length: 14 amino acids. Unmatched junction bases numbered 0, after V lost 8 bases and J lost 1 base. In TCRdb, the RT-PCR reads were re-called with MiXCR into one record per CDR3 protein. Of roughly 190,000 distinct CDR3 sequences in the sample, approximately 12% are singletons; the top ten hold about 31%. The sample holds a few counts of this clonotype. The data were also submitted as part of a second study, on T cells expressing NK-cell markers. That paper adds: A 5'RACE template switching approach incorporating UMIs was used to make TCR beta cDNA. Sorting in several experiments was restricted by an anti-gamma-delta TCR antibody to alpha-beta TCR T cells.

The sequencing used CD8+ T cells sorted from PBMCs, collected approximately 12 days after vaccination. V is TRBV14 and J is TRBJ2-5; 14 positions match TRBD2. The source is a man aged 45-60 years who received an inactivated influenza vaccine. The CDR3 nucleotides read TGTGCCAGCGGACTAGCGGGAGGCCAAGAGACCCAGTACTTC. It is translated as CASGLAGGQETQYF.